Described below is a single TCR beta chain sequence and its context. The antigen is not known. The data stem from a study of shared clonotypes between healthy human individuals. As for the study in general: For every donor, three CD4 naive, three CD4 memory, two CD8 naive and one CD8 memory plates were used. Points from the study as a whole: An anticipated effect of sequencing depth on clonotype sharing among donors was recognized. Though the depth was large, rarefaction showed that sorted-subset sequencing was incomplete.

The naive CD8 fraction comprised CD45RO-negative cells positively selected for CCR7 and excluded terminally differentiated effector memory CD45RA+ cells. Produced via immunoSEQ multiplex PCR; TCRdb's table is partial and in-frame only. The sample contains roughly 2,000,000 clones, around 96% of which appear only once. The source is a man aged 18 to 35 in good health. The specimen sequenced was naive CD8+ T cells sorted from blood.

The CDR3: CASSKQGSHGYTF. The CDR3 nucleotides are TGTGCCAGCAGCAAACAGGGGTCCCATGGCTACACCTTC. V gene TRBV5-4 combines with J gene TRBJ1-2; 7 bases line up with TRBD1. The germline CDR1 and CDR2 sequences are SGHNT and YYREEE (reference sequence). The CDR3 has 13 amino acids. After removal of 4 bases from V and 6 bases from J, the junction contained 6 bases not matched to a gene.